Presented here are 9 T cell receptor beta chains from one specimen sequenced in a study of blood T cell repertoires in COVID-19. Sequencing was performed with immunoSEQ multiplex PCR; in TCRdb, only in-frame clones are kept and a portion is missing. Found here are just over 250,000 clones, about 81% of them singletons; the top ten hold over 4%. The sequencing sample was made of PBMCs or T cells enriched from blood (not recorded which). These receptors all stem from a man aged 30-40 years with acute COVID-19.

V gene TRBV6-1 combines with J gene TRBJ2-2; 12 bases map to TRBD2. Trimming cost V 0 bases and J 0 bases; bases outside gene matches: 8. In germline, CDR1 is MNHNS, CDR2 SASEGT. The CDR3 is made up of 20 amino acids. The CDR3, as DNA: TGTGCCAGCAGTGAAGCGCTTCGGGCTAGCGGGAGGGCGAACACCGGGGAGCTGTTTTTT. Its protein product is CASSEALRASGRANTGELFF.

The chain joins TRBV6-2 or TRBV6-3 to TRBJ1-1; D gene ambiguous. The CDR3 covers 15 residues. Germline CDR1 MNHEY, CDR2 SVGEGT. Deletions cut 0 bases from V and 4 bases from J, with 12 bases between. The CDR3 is CASSYSTGEGTEAFF. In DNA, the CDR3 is TGTGCCAGCAGTTACTCGACCGGGGAGGGCACTGAAGCTTTCTTT.

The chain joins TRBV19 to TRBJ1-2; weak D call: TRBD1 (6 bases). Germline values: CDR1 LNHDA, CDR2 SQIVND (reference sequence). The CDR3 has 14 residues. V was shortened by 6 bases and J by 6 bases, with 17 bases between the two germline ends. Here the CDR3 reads CASSRTRGKDGYTF. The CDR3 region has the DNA TGTGCCAGTAGCAGGACGAGGGGGAAGGATGGCTACACCTTC. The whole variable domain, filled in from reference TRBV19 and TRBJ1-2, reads DGGITQSPKYLFRKEGQNVTLSCEQNLNHDAMYWYRQDPGQGLRLIYYSQIVNDFQKGDIAEGYSVSREKKESFPLTVTSAQKNPTAFYLCASSRTRGKDGYTFGSGTRLTVV.

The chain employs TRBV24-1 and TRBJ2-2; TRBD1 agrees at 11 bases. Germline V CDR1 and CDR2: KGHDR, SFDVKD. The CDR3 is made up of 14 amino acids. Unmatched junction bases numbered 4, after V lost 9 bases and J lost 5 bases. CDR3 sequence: CATGQGARTGELFF. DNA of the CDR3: TGTGCCACCGGACAGGGGGCGCGGACCGGGGAGCTGTTTTTT.

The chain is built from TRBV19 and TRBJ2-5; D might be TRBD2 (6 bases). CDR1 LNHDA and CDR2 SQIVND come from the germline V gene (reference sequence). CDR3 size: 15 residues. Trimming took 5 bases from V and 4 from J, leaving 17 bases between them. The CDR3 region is CASSPGEGLRETQYF. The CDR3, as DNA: TGTGCCAGTAGTCCGGGAGAGGGGCTTCGAGAGACCCAGTACTTC.

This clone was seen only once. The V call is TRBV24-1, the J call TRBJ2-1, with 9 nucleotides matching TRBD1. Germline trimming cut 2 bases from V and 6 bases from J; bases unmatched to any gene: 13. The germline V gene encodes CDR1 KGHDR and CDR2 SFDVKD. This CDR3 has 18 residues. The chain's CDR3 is CATSDYTGTGKLSNEQFF. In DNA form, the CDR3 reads TGTGCCACCAGTGATTACACGGGGACAGGGAAATTGAGCAATGAGCAGTTCTTC.

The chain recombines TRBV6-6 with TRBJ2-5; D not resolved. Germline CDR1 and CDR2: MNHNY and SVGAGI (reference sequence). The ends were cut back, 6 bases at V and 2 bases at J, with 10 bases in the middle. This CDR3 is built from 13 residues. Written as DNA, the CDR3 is TGTGCCAGCAGCGTTAGCAGTCAAGAGACCCAGTACTTC. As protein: CASSVSSQETQYF.

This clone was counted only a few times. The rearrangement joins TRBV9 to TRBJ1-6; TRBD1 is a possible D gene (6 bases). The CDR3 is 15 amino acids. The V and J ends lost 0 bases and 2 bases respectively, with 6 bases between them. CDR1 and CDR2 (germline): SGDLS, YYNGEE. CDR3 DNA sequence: TGTGCCAGCAGCGTAGCAGGGGCCTATAATTCACCCCTCCACTTT. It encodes CASSVAGAYNSPLHF.

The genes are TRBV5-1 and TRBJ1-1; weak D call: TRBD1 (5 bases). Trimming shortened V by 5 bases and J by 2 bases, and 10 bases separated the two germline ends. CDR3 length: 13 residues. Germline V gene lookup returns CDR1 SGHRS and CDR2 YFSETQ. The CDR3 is CASREGLNTEAFF. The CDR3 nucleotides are TGCGCCAGCAGGGAGGGGCTAAACACTGAAGCTTTCTTT.